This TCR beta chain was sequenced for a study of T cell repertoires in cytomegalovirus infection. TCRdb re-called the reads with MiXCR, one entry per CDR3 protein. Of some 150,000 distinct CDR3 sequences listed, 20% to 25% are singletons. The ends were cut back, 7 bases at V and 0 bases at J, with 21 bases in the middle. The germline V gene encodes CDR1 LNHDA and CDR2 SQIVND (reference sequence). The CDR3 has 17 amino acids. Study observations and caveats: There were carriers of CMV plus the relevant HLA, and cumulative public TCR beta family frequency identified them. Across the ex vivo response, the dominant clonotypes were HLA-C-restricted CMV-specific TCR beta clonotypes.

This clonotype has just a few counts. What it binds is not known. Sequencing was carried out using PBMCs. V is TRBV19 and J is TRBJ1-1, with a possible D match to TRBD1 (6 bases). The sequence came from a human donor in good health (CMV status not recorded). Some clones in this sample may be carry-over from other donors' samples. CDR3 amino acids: CASTRSTGLSLNTEAFF. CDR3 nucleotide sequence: TGTGCCAGTACCCGATCGACAGGATTAAGCTTGAACACTGAAGCTTTCTTT.